Shown below are 4 T cell receptor beta chains from a single sample sequenced in a study of identical twins (dated by TCRdb to the mid-2010s). Library preparation used 5' RACE. Instrument on record: Illumina HiSeq 2000. TCRdb trimmed the raw reads at Q25, called clones with MiXCR and kept productive beta chains. Each CDR3 protein appears once, grouped with its most common genes and DNA. The sample contains roughly 250,000 distinct CDR3 sequences, about 7% of them found a single time. Of the sample, approximately 3.6% is held by the ten largest clones. The same data also contributed to another study, on yellow fever vaccine responses in identical twins.

Sequenced sample: memory (CD45RO+) T cells sorted from blood. The sample's cell subset or site, from its label and the paper: CD45RO+ enriched T cells. These receptors all come from a woman between 18 and 30 years old in good health.

This clonotype was seen at least ten times. The genes are TRBV29-1 and TRBJ2-7, with TRBD1 identical over 7 bases. The CDR3 spans 13 residues. Germline V gene sequence: CDR1 SQVTM, CDR2 ANQGSEA. With V trimmed by 7 bases and J by 0 bases, 6 bases remained unmatched. CDR3 bases: TGCAGCGCTCGACAGGGTGTCTCCTACGAGCAGTACTTC. Protein sequence: CSARQGVSYEQYF.

This clonotype was seen ten or more times. The chain couples TRBV5-1 to TRBJ1-2; D uncertain. The CDR3 has 12 amino acids. V lost 4 bases and J lost 4, with 8 bases in between. Per the germline V gene, CDR1 is SGHRS and CDR2 is YFSETQ. CDR3 in DNA: TGCGCCAGCAGCGAGACAAGCTATGGCTACACCTTC. It codes for CASSETSYGYTF.

The chain uses TRBV20-1 and TRBJ2-1; TRBD2 matches at 9 bases. The germline CDR1 and CDR2 sequences are DFQATT and SNEGSKA (reference sequence). The CDR3 sequence is 12 residues long. The chain's CDR3 is CRAGGPINEQFF. The CDR3 DNA sequence: TGCAGGGCGGGAGGGCCGATCAATGAGCAGTTCTTC.

In its sample, this clonotype was seen many times. V usage is TRBV12-3 or TRBV12-4 and J usage is TRBJ2-3; D ambiguous. The CDR3 is 15 residues long. V lost 3 bases and J lost 5, with 15 bases in between. CDR3: CASSFLGGAQDTQYF. CDR3 nucleotide sequence: TGTGCCAGCAGTTTTCTTGGCGGAGCTCAAGATACGCAGTATTTT.